This T cell receptor (beta chain) is from a study of cytomegalovirus exposure and HLA in healthy donors (dated by TCRdb to about 2017). Describing the broader study: According to an earlier analysis of several hundred of the donors, about 190 million T cells yielded 95 million to 140 million unique TCR beta sequences and approximately 300 Gb of sequence data. The number of typed donors differed by locus: about 629-630 for A, B, C, DRB1 and DQB1; 522 for DQA1; approximately 600 for DPA1; and roughly 450 for DPB1. All discovery cohort repertoires had been generated using a single sequencing platform. A later analysis re-analyzed previously published TCR beta repertoires from roughly 600 donors and added high-resolution HLA genotyping to study TCR occurrence patterns. In a later genetic analysis, genome-wide SNP genotypes for about three fifths of the roughly 670 donors were used, and that subset was treated as a discovery cohort. Among a few hundred genotyped donors of the cohort, an average of roughly 240,000 unique TCR beta nucleotide sequences were sequenced per donor, roughly 18% of them non-productive. In the later analysis, no new phenotypic data were used to find candidate immune exposures; instead, reliance was placed on TCR beta sequences and their occurrence across donors. An earlier analysis of around 640 of the donors used high-throughput TCR beta sequencing to judge whether each TCR beta V gene segment behaved as functional or pseudogenic. Five DR-DQ haplotypes were treated as single units for association and clustering because of strong linkage in the cohort. Of the 350 to 450 genotyped donors, over 80% were placed in the genetic ancestry cluster associated with self-reported Caucasian donors. Approximately 300 gigabases of sequencing data and tens of millions of unique TCR sequences were included in an early release covering several hundred HLA-typed donors. HLA typing covered class I and class II loci at four-digit resolution. Alongside the repertoire data, information on donor age, sex, ethnicity and CMV serostatus was compiled. High-throughput TCR immunosequencing, statistical association of individual TCRs with disease status, and machine learning were combined to predict cytomegalovirus infection status. The study was designed to test whether signatures of past pathogen exposure could be identified by cataloging public T cell receptors. Besides the first cohort of about 730 subjects, a separate validation cohort made up of 120 different subjects was used. The T cell repertoires of about 700 subjects were profiled by immunosequencing and related to cytomegalovirus serostatus. Overall study outcomes, separate from this receptor: The only immune exposure information available for the cohort was CMV serostatus. Because some donors lacked HLA typing at each locus, the association tests relied only on the typed subset. In an earlier analysis of around 600 of the donors, most TCR beta V segments were observed in productive rearrangements about 90% or about 30% of the time, broadly matching IMGT annotations. A later genetic analysis associated a missense DCLRE1C variant with V-gene and J-gene trimming of TCR beta chains, and an independent cohort replicated the association. A further reported finding was that TCR beta sequences accurately predicted the HLA-A and HLA-B alleles for most subjects in the first cohort. Presence/absence analyses assumed roughly uniform sequencing depth across donors, an assumption that may not hold. In a later analysis, HLA-associated TCR beta chains were found to be more clonally expanded and to have lower generation probabilities than equally common non-associated chains. Several of the top co-occurrence clusters appeared to be linked to parvovirus B19, influenza, CMV and Epstein-Barr virus, according to a later analysis. A group of highly shared sequence variants was considered likely to be a technical artifact of the sequencing pipeline. In this cohort, only TCR beta chains were sequenced, and detectable features were limited by the absence of alpha or paired-chain data. In vitro tests confirmed that a few of the cytomegalovirus-associated TCR beta chains recognize cytomegalovirus antigens. Linkage disequilibrium might explain the correlated functional status among segregating V segments, but an unknown experimental factor could not be ruled out. The 87-base-pair reads could not distinguish some IMGT-functional V segments, including TRBV6-2 and TRBV6-3, so those segments were excluded. The authors suggested that the approach could potentially be extended to other disease states and immunological phenotypes. The study listed 164 TCR beta chains as associated with cytomegalovirus. Assigning TCR associations to individual alleles was difficult when HLA alleles, especially DR and DQ, strongly co-occurred. Most TCR sequences were seen in very few donors, while some public TCRs were found in many individuals. Because counts were too low, seventeen rarely observed V segments, including chromosome 9 orphons, were excluded from the earlier analysis of roughly 580 of the donors. In a later analysis, the rate of TCR association differed among HLA loci, with DRB1 alleles having the most associated TCRs and HLA-C alleles having the fewest. In a later analysis, some 17,000 TCR beta sequences were associated with specific HLA alleles at a false discovery rate of 0.05. A later analysis found that most CMV-associated TCR beta chains appeared HLA-restricted, with HLA associations seemingly driven largely by CMV exposure. In a later genetic analysis, fewer N-insertions in productive TCRs were reported among donors in an Asian-associated ancestry cluster than the 666-donor mean. In both the original and validation cohorts, the classifier was reported to diagnose cytomegalovirus status with high specificity and sensitivity.

The library was prepared using the immunoSEQ multiplex PCR assay. The multiplex PCR relied on a mix of 60 forward primers for TCR Vbeta segments and 13 reverse primers for TCR Jbeta segments. The CDR3 region of rearranged TCR beta genes was amplified from genomic DNA by a multiplex PCR assay. The amplified TCR beta libraries were sequenced on the Illumina HiSeq System as 87-base-pair reads. Per the source publication's procedure: Across the roughly 600 repertoires, a later analysis counted approximately 83 million unique TCR beta chains, some 11 million of which were shared by at least two donors. To remove PCR and sequencing errors, raw reads were error-corrected and collapsed into unique sequences using a nearest-neighbor algorithm that merged closely related sequences. V, D and J gene segments were assigned by aligning CDR3 sequences to IMGT reference sequences. For a sequence to be retained, a match of at least six nucleotides was required to both a V gene segment and a J gene segment. A rearrangement counted as productive if the CDR3 had no stop codons and remained in frame with V and J, and every other rearrangement counted as non-productive. Following IMGT convention, CDR3 was defined as the stretch from the second conserved V-encoded cysteine up to the conserved J-encoded phenylalanine. The earlier analysis of about 590 of the donors excluded sequences that lacked an unambiguous match to a single V gene segment. In an earlier analysis of some 590 of the donors, a V segment was called functional when productive rearrangements were above 56.7%, and segregating when the standard deviation between donors exceeded 5%. A statistical classification framework was built to diagnose cytomegalovirus status from the catalog of TCR beta chain sequences. A later analysis assigned V and J genes by comparing TCR nucleotide sequences with IMGT/GENE-DB human TR gene sequences. In a later analysis, CDR3 sequences and most-parsimonious VDJ recombination scenarios were assigned using the TCRdist pipeline. In a later analysis, each TCR beta chain was defined by its CDR3 amino acid sequence together with its V-gene family, and reads lacking a unique V-gene family were excluded. As a way to deal with suspected cross-contamination and a sequencing artifact, a later analysis dropped 640 or so nucleotide sequences that were highly shared and had low generation probability. In a later analysis, a clonal expansion index was calculated for each public chain from normalized within-repertoire ranks of inferred template counts. In a later analysis, generation probabilities were computed with a VDJ recombination model fitted to out-of-frame rearrangements, and the resulting probabilities were checked against IGoR. A later analysis scored TCR-TCR, TCR-HLA and TCR-CMV co-occurrence with hypergeometric tests, applying a repertoire-size bias correction to TCR pairs. To estimate false discovery rates, a later analysis permuted the HLA or CMV assignments 20 times. In a later analysis, co-occurring TCRs were grouped with DBSCAN, and TCRdist sequence similarity was added when clustering was performed within HLA-allele-positive subsets. Repertoires with fewer than 30,000 or more than 120,000 public chains were left out of co-occurrence clustering, as were about five repertoires with anomalous nucleotide sharing. As stored in TCRdb, this immuneACCESS dataset retains in-frame rearrangements with V and J assigned. A fraction of the clones does not appear; measured against another copy, unresolved V genes explain less than half of the discrepancy, and the remainder lacks a known reason. V and J calls plus clone size are reproduced from that table; the DNA served to infer D and trimming. The sample yields about 130,000 clones; around 69% were counted once. 2.9% of the sample rests with the top ten.

Regarding this clone: Its antigen is currently not known. Base qualities are missing; no much larger clone stands one base away.

The cohort comprised 710 or so healthy bone marrow donors. At the time of sampling, all cohort members were nominally healthy, though unrecorded immune exposures were likely present. CMV serostatus was recorded as positive for about 310 and negative for about half of the 666 cohort members, whereas no CMV serostatus was recorded for the donor in question. A peripheral blood sample was collected from each donor, and TCR beta sequencing was performed on peripheral blood mononuclear cells. The Qiagen DNeasy Blood Extraction Kit was used to extract genomic DNA from the blood cell samples. The CDR3 has 13 amino acids, counting the end cysteine and phenylalanine. The only DNA kept is the CDR3, 39 bases in frame from the first base. The V and J ends are trimmed by 3 bases and 4 bases, leaving 10 bases between them. CDR1 and CDR2 are drawn from the germline V gene (reference sequence): LNHDA, SQIVND.

The chain uses TRBV19 and TRBJ2-7; the D gene is possibly TRBD2, with 6 bases matching. The source of this sequence is a human donor in good health. The source material was PBMCs. The nucleotides are TGTGCCAGTAGTATGAAGGAGGGTTACGAGCAGTACTTC. This sequence encodes CASSMKEGYEQYF.